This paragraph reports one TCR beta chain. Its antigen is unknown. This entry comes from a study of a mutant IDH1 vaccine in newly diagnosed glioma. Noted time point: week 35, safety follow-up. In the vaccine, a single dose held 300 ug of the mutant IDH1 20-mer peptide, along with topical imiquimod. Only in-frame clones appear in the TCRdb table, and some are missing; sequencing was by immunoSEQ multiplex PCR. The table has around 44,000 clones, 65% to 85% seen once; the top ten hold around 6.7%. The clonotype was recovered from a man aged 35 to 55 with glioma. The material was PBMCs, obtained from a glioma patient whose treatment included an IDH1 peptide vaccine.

CDR3 sequence: CASRLVLLAGAKLFF. The CDR3 nucleotides read TGTGCAAGTCGCTTAGTTTTACTAGCGGGCGCAAAACTGTTTTTT. The chain carries TRBV12-2 and TRBJ1-4. TRBV12-2 is given as a pseudogene. CDR3 size: 15 residues.